This T cell receptor (beta chain) is drawn from a study of blood T cell repertoires in COVID-19. Study-wide context: Donors in the United States, Italy and Spain gave samples during acute or convalescent COVID-19.

Seattle enrolled patients during active infection and tracked them longitudinally. In its sample, this clone was seen a few times. Original data processing: Reference gene primer amplification gave nucleated cell count estimates. Clones were read by immunoSEQ multiplex PCR, and TCRdb kept only the in-frame ones, dropping some. Clonal size and the V and J genes are those of that table, whereas D and trimming came from the DNA. In the table there are about 370,000 clones, 89% of which are singletons. The sample was peripheral blood. This clonotype was sampled from a woman under 40 with COVID-19, enrolled during active disease.

The CDR3 region is CASSLESGGVYEQYV. DNA of the CDR3: TGTGCCAGCAGCTTAGAATCGGGGGGAGTCTACGAGCAGTACGTC. The chain uses TRBV7-6 and TRBJ2-7, with 7 nucleotides matching TRBD2. The CDR3 is 15 amino acids. Germline V lookup: CDR1 SGHVS, CDR2 FNYEAQ. J gave up 3 bases and V 1 base, and 6 bases lay outside the gene matches.